This record looks at one T cell receptor (beta chain) sequence and its context. This entry comes from a study of blood T cell repertoires in COVID-19. Overall study context: PBMCs, B-cell-depleted T cells, or T cells were the source of the cDNA or gDNA that made up the material.

Produced via immunoSEQ multiplex PCR; TCRdb's table is partial and in-frame only. Among about 290,000 clones listed, 75% to 90% were seen once. Per germline, CDR1 SGHTA and CDR2 FQGNSA. Trimming shortened V by 1 base and J by 5 bases, and 18 bases separated the two germline ends. This CDR3 has 17 amino acids. The chain employs TRBV7-2 and TRBJ2-1; D is perhaps TRBD1 (6 bases). This receptor was obtained from a woman under 40 with active or convalescent COVID-19. What was sequenced was peripheral blood. The CDR3 sequence: CASSLDQGWYGNNEQFF. The CDR3 bases are TGTGCCAGCAGCTTAGATCAGGGGTGGTATGGTAACAATGAGCAGTTCTTC.